The entry below gives a single T cell receptor beta chain sequence along with its context. Its antigen is unidentified. CDR3 length: 14 residues. Trimming cost V 1 base and J 1 base, with 7 bases left between them. Looked up from germline, CDR1 is MGHDK and CDR2 is SYGVNS. This sample is drawn from a study of T cells in Graves' hyperthyroidism and ophthalmopathy. Study results and limitations: A median roughly 6.6 months before onset, the model predicted ophthalmopathy. Ophthalmopathy was distinguished from stable hyperthyroidism by 13 V-J signatures.

Among the patients, aged 18 to 65, hyperthyroidism was newly diagnosed and had lasted under 2 months. Amplified regions were TCR beta CDR3 sequences from RNA transcripts. A first-round RT-PCR of the TCR CDR3 used the HTBI primer set. TCRdb ran MiXCR on the multiplex PCR reads and lists one entry per CDR3 protein. The sample lists approximately 560,000 distinct CDR3 sequences, around 42% occurring once. The sequenced material came from peripheral blood or thyroid tissue (not recorded which). This receptor was identified in a woman between 18 and 29 years old with Graves' hyperthyroidism. This sequence joins TRBV25-1 and TRBJ1-2; no firm D call. The CDR3 DNA follows: TGTGCCAGCAGTGAATCTTTCCTTAACTATGGCTACACCTTC. Translation: CASSESFLNYGYTF.